This TCR beta chain came from a study of T cells in Graves' hyperthyroidism and ophthalmopathy. Hyperthyroidism patients were newly diagnosed, had disease duration under 2 months, and were aged 18 to 65 years. Isolation of PBMCs was performed on around 9.4 ml fresh peripheral blood. This clonotype was seen ten or more times. Amplified regions were TCR beta CDR3 sequences from RNA transcripts. HTBI primers were used for first-round RT-PCR of the TCR CDR3. TCRdb re-derived calls from the multiplex PCR reads in MiXCR, one entry per CDR3 protein. The data contain about 400,000 distinct CDR3 sequences, roughly 15% of them singletons. V dropped 2 bases and J dropped 1 base, with 8 bases sitting between them. CDR3 size: 14 residues. The germline V gene encodes CDR1 SNHLY and CDR2 FYNNEI.

The receptor was derived from a woman younger than 35 with Graves' hyperthyroidism. The chain employs TRBV2 and TRBJ1-1; D gene ambiguous. The specimen was blood. DNA of the CDR3: TGTGCCAGCAGTGAAAGGACCTCGAACACTGAAGCTTTCTTT. Translating it yields CASSERTSNTEAFF.